This T cell receptor beta chain came from a study of cytomegalovirus exposure and HLA in healthy donors. Turning to the study itself: A data release that came early held approximately 85 million unique TCRs from HLA-typed donors. Study-wide points: V- and J-gene trimming in TCR beta was tied to a missense DCLRE1C variant by an analysis performed later.

The PCR made use of 60 Vbeta and 13 Jbeta primers. Assay used: immunoSEQ multiplex PCR; TCRdb lists only in-frame clones, some missing. The data hold 170,000 or so clones, with 80% to 90% observed a single time. The CDR3 is made up of 15 amino acids. V gave up 8 bases and J gave up 3 bases; unmatched junction bases: 8. Looked up from germline, CDR1 is SGHRS and CDR2 is YFSETQ. About this clone itself: The antigen is unknown.

The chain couples TRBV5-1 to TRBJ2-2; 9 nucleotides line up with TRBD1. The sequence derives from a woman between 18 and 29 years old in good health and CMV-seronegative. The sequenced material came from PBMCs. This CDR3 is CASKGQGSYTGELFF. The CDR3 DNA reads TGCGCCAGTAAAGGACAGGGGTCGTACACCGGGGAGCTGTTTTTT.